These 21 T cell receptor beta chains came from one sample sequenced in a study of blood T cells in healthy people across ages. Combining a sample-barcoded 5' primer with a J-beta primer mix, a second PCR ran for about 6 to 12 cycles. A single record per CDR3 protein comes from TCRdb applying MiXCR to the 5' RACE reads. Among about 970,000 distinct CDR3 sequences, roughly 51% were seen once, and the ten largest hold 20% to 25%. Sequenced sample: blood. The receptors were sampled from a woman aged 55-75 years in good health.

The genes are TRBV7-9 and TRBJ1-2; D gene ambiguous. Trimming removed 5 bases at V and 6 bases at J, with 10 bases between. The CDR3 is 12 residues long. Per germline, CDR1 SEHNR and CDR2 FQNEAQ (reference sequence). CDR3 amino acids: CASSLFGNGYTF. The CDR3 nucleotides are TGTGCCAGCAGCCTATTCGGTAATGGCTACACCTTC.

The gene calls are TRBV27 and TRBJ2-3; possible D gene TRBD2, 5 bases. CDR1 and CDR2 from the germline V gene are MNHEY and SMNVEV (reference sequence). The CDR3 consists of 14 residues. V lost 6 bases and J 2 bases, leaving 12 bases between the germline ends. CDR3 residues: CASRPRLFTDTQYF. CDR3 coding DNA: TGTGCCAGCAGGCCAAGACTATTCACAGATACGCAGTATTTT.

This clonotype has only a few counts. Here the CDR3 DNA reads TGTGCCAGCAGTCAGTATGAGGGTTTTGGGCAGTTCTTC. This codes for CASSQYEGFGQFF. The V call is TRBV3-1, the J call TRBJ2-1, with TRBD2 as a possible D gene (5 bases). The V gene's germline CDR1 is LGHDT and CDR2 YNNKEL (reference sequence). V lost 6 bases and J lost 12, with 18 bases in between. CDR3 length: 13 amino acids.

This chain connects TRBV4-1 to TRBJ2-4; maybe TRBD1 (5 bases). The J call is in doubt because the DNA end fits TRBJ2-5 better. Germline values: CDR1 MGHRA, CDR2 YSYEKL. The CDR3 is made up of 14 amino acids. CDR3 DNA: TGCGCCAGCAGCCCCAACAGGTTCCAAGAGACCCAGTACTTC. It is translated as CASSPNRFQETQYF.

In its sample, this clonotype was seen a few times. The gene calls are TRBV5-6 and TRBJ2-5; D ambiguous. The V and J ends lost 4 bases and 7 bases respectively, with 14 bases between them. The CDR3 is made up of 13 amino acids. CDR1 is SGHDT, CDR2 YYEEEE, per germline. In DNA, the CDR3 is TGTGCCAGCAGCGTCGTGGTGGCAGGGACCCAGTACTTC. It specifies CASSVVVAGTQYF.

V usage is TRBV12-3 or TRBV12-4 and J usage is TRBJ2-7; the match to TRBD2 covers 7 bases. The trim removed 1 base at V and 0 bases at J, leaving 3 bases unmatched. The CDR3 runs 15 residues. In DNA form, the CDR3 reads TGTGCCAGCAGTTTAGGGGGGAGGGACTCCTACGAGCAGTACTTC. Amino acids: CASSLGGRDSYEQYF.

The rearrangement joins TRBV4-1 to TRBJ2-7; a possible D gene is TRBD2 (6 bases). V was shortened by 4 bases and J by 0 bases, with 10 bases between the two germline ends. CDR3 length equals 14 residues. Germline loops: CDR1 MGHRA, CDR2 YSYEKL. The CDR3 region is CASSRRENSYEQYF. The CDR3 coding sequence is TGCGCCAGCAGCCGACGGGAGAACTCCTACGAGCAGTACTTC.

Remarks on this clonotype: The junction departs from germline at one end; a sequencing error may be responsible. J is TRBJ2-1 and V is TRBV5-1; D perhaps matches TRBD2 (5 bases). The CDR3 has 13 residues. Looked up from germline, CDR1 is SGHRS and CDR2 is YFSETQ. The CDR3 reads CASSLGSDNEQSF. The CDR3 region has the DNA TGCGCCAGCAGCTTGGGTAGCGACAATGAGCAGTCCTTC.

The chain couples TRBV29-1 to TRBJ2-7; 7 nucleotides align to TRBD1. The CDR3 covers 12 residues. CDR1 is SQVTM and CDR2 is ANQGSEA in the germline V gene. J lost 5 bases, V lost 7 bases, and 8 bases had no gene match. CDR3 in DNA: TGCAGCGGAGGAGACAGGGTCAACGAGCAGTACTTC. It is translated as CSGGDRVNEQYF.

This clonotype was detected many times. The chain joins TRBV29-1 to TRBJ2-5; possible D gene TRBD1, 5 bases. The CDR3 consists of 15 residues. CDR1 and CDR2 from the germline V gene are SQVTM and ANQGSEA. Trimming removed 1 base from V and 0 bases from J, with 12 bases in between. CDR3 sequence reads: CSVEGHRLYQETQYF. The DNA for the CDR3 is TGCAGCGTTGAAGGTCACAGGTTGTACCAAGAGACCCAGTACTTC.

The DNA of the CDR3 is TGTGCCACCAGCAGAGTTCAGGGCGTCGGCTACACCTTC. Amino acids: CATSRVQGVGYTF. V is TRBV15 and J is TRBJ1-2; weak D call: TRBD1 (5 bases). The CDR3 runs 13 residues. V was pared by 1 base and J by 8 bases, with 11 bases between. Germline V gene sequence: CDR1 LNHNV, CDR2 YYDKDF (reference sequence).

The chain uses TRBV20-1 and TRBJ1-5, with a tentative D call TRBD1 (5 bases). Germline CDR1 and CDR2: DFQATT and SNEGSKA (reference sequence). Deletions cut 3 bases from V and 8 bases from J, with 17 bases between. The CDR3 extends over 14 amino acids. In DNA, the CDR3 is TGCAGTGCTAGTTGGCGTGCAGGGAGGGAGCCCCAGCATTTT. Translation gives CSASWRAGREPQHF.

V gene TRBV7-2 combines with J gene TRBJ2-1; TRBD2 matches 12 bases. The CDR3 is 17 residues long. Germline V gene sequence: CDR1 SGHTA, CDR2 FQGNSA. Losses at the gene ends were 5 bases for V and 6 bases for J; bases not matched to a gene: 11. CDR3: CASSVGLAGPRGNEQFF. DNA of the CDR3: TGTGCCAGCAGCGTCGGACTAGCGGGACCGAGGGGCAATGAGCAGTTCTTC.

The V call is TRBV12-3 or TRBV12-4, the J call TRBJ2-2, with D perhaps matching TRBD2 (5 bases). The CDR3 length is 15 residues. The V end was cut by 8 bases, the J end by 6 bases, with 19 bases between. The CDR3 DNA sequence: TGTGCCAGCCGGAAAGTCACGGCGGACTCCGGGGAGCTGTTTTTT. Amino acids: CASRKVTADSGELFF.

The V gene is TRBV6-6, the J gene TRBJ2-1; TRBD2 might be the D (6 bases). The CDR3 consists of 15 residues. Per germline, CDR1 MNHNY and CDR2 SVGAGI (reference sequence). V lost 5 bases and J lost 0, with 11 bases in between. This CDR3 is CASSRRGSSYNEQFF. The CDR3 bases are TGTGCCAGCAGTAGGAGGGGCTCCTCCTACAATGAGCAGTTCTTC.

This clonotype occurred a few times. CDR3 region: CSARRLVHEQYF. In nucleotides, the CDR3 is TGCAGTGCTCGACGACTAGTCCACGAGCAGTACTTC. The chain recombines TRBV20-1 with TRBJ2-7; D is possibly TRBD2 (6 bases). From germline, CDR1 is DFQATT and CDR2 SNEGSKA (reference sequence). The CDR3 is 12 amino acids. V dropped 5 bases and J dropped 5 bases, with 13 bases sitting between them.

The sample holds many counts of this clonotype. This chain uses TRBV29-1 with TRBJ2-3; 9 bases match TRBD2. Germline V CDR1 and CDR2: SQVTM, ANQGSEA. This CDR3 comprises 13 residues. V dropped 4 bases and J dropped 1; count of bases not matched to a gene: 0. For the CDR3, the DNA is TGCAGCGTTGGGACTAGCGGCACAGATACGCAGTATTTT. Protein product: CSVGTSGTDTQYF.

This clonotype was seen only a few times. CDR3: CASSHRTGNGYGYTF. CDR3 nucleotides: TGTGCCAGCAGTCACCGTACAGGGAACGGCTATGGCTACACCTTC. The rearrangement joins TRBV12-3 or TRBV12-4 to TRBJ1-2; tentatively, D is TRBD1 (6 bases). V was shortened by 5 bases and J by 4 bases, with 17 bases between the two germline ends. This CDR3 contains 15 residues.

This chain uses TRBV29-1 with TRBJ2-5; D is uncertain. Judging by the DNA end, TRBJ2-7 fits better; the J call may be wrong. The length of the CDR3 is 12 residues. Germline lookup yields CDR1 SQVTM and CDR2 ANQGSEA. DNA for the CDR3: TGCAGCGTTGATCCGGGCCTCGGCGAGCAGTACTTC. Translation gives CSVDPGLGEQYF.

This rearrangement joins TRBV6-1 to TRBJ1-2, with a tentative D call TRBD1 (5 bases). The CDR3 is 16 amino acids. Trimming removed 0 bases from V and 8 bases from J, with 19 bases in between. The germline V gene has CDR1 MNHNS and CDR2 SASEGT. The CDR3 nucleotides read TGTGCCAGCAGTGAAGCGCATGGACACATTTTAACGGGCTACACCTTC. Its protein product is CASSEAHGHILTGYTF.

The V and J genes are TRBV21-1 and TRBJ2-7; TRBD1 was called by the table and not checked on the DNA. TRBV21-1 is given as a pseudogene. The CDR3 length is 15 residues. CDR3 residues: CASSKGHRGIVEQYF. The CDR3 region has the DNA TGTGCCAGCAGCAAAGGTCACAGGGGGATAGTCGAGCAGTACTTC.